This TCR beta chain was documented in a study of breast tumors, draining lymph nodes, adjacent tissues (dated by TCRdb to about 2016). Context from the whole study: TCR beta repertoires were compared across tumor, adjacent nontumor tissue and axillary lymph nodes obtained from breast cancer patients. The study aimed to assess the relationships and possible T-cell exchange between tumor, surrounding tissue and draining lymph node repertoires in human breast cancer. Study-wide findings and limitations: Rather than being directly demonstrated, the conclusion that tumor T cells originate in lymph nodes was presented as consistent with a hypothesis. Tumors showed preferential V and J gene usage, and their T-cell repertoire diversity fell below that of lymph nodes yet above that of nontumor tissue. Tumor and nontumor tissue repertoires were found to be significantly more similar in luminal-like than in basal-like breast cancer. The data were considered consistent with the idea that most tumor T cells come from the lymph node and then expand in tumor tissue.

This clonotype was detected many times. Its cognate antigen has yet to be identified. Base qualities are not recorded, but no much larger clone differs from it by a single base. The lymph node samples were taken from the axillary draining lymph nodes of breast cancer patients. The sample was run on an Illumina HiSeq 2000. Multiplex PCR amplification was used to generate the TCR beta chain libraries. High-throughput sequencing was used to analyze the amplified TCR beta chain products. TCRdb trimmed public reads at Q25 via fastp, called clones via MiXCR and kept in-frame beta chains. Each CDR3 protein gets just one entry, which takes the most common genes and DNA from the rows behind it. The sample includes about 200,000 distinct CDR3 sequences, with 31% observed a single time. The ten largest clones take up about 4.5% of the sample. The CDR3 numbers 13 residues from cysteine through phenylalanine. Just the 39-base CDR3 DNA is kept, in frame starting at base 1. Reading the germline V gene gives CDR1 SGHTA and CDR2 FQGNSA. The V end loses 8 bases and the J end loses 8 bases, and a stretch of 16 bases separates them.

The source of this sequence is a female donor with breast cancer. Some clones in this sample may be carry-over from other donors' samples. Sequenced material: axillary lymph node tissue. The chain employs TRBV7-2 and TRBJ1-3; TRBD1 is a weak D gene call, 5 bases matching. The DNA sequence is TGTGCCAGCCGAGGGACCCCCGGAGACACCATATATTTT. This translates into CASRGTPGDTIYF.